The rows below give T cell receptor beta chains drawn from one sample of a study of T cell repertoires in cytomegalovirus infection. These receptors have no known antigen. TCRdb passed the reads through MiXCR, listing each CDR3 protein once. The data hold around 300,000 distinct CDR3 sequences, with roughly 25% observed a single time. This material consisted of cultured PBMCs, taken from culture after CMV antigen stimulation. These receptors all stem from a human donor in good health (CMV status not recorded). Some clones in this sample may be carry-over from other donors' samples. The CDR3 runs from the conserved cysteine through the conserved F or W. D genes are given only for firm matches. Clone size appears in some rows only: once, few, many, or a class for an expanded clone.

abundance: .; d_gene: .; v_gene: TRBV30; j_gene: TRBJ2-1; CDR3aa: CAWTPGSPVDEQFF; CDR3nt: TGTGCCTGGACCCCGGGGTCGCCAGTGGATGAGCAGTTCTTC
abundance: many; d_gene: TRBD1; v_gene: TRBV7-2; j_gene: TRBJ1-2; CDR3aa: CASSSGQFNYGYTF; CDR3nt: TGTGCCAGCAGCTCGGGACAGTTTAACTATGGCTACACCTTC
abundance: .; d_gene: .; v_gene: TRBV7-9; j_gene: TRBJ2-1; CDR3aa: CASSLGGLSAGLDEQFF; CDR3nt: TGTGCCAGCAGCTTAGGAGGTCTGTCGGCGGGATTGGATGAGCAGTTCTTC
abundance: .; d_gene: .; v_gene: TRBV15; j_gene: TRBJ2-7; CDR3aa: CATSGVSGPEQYF; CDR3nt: TGTGCCACCAGCGGAGTTTCAGGGCCGGAGCAGTACTTC
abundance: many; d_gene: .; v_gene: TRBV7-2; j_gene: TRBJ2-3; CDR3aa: CASSSRWDFTDTQYF; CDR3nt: TGTGCCAGCAGCTCGAGATGGGACTTCACAGATACGCAGTATTTT
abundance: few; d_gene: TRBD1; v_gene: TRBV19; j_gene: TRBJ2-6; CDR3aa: CASSGQGTSGANVLTF; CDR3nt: TGTGCCAGCTCGGGACAGGGGACCTCTGGGGCCAACGTCCTGACTTTC
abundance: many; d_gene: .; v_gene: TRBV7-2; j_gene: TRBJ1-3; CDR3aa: CASSSGVGTTGNTIYF; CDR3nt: TGTGCCAGCAGCTCGGGGGTGGGGACAACCGGAAACACCATATATTTT
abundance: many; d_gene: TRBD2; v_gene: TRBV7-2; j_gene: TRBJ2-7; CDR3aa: CASSLGLAGGRGPEQYF; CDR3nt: TGTGCCAGCAGCTTGGGACTAGCGGGAGGGCGAGGCCCCGAGCAGTACTTC
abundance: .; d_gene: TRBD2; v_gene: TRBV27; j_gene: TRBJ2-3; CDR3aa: CASQRTSLSTDTQYF; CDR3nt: TGTGCCAGCCAGAGGACTAGCTTAAGCACAGATACGCAGTATTTT
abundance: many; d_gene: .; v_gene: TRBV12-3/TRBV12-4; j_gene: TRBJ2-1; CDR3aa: CASRKGLYNEQFF; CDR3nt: TGTGCCAGCAGGAAGGGACTGTACAATGAGCAGTTCTTC
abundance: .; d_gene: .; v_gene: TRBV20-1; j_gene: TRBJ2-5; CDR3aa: CSLDWGLATQETQYF; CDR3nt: TGCAGCCTCGATTGGGGGCTAGCGACACAAGAGACCCAGTACTTC
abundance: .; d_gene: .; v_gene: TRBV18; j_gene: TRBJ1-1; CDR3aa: CASSFDSNTEAFF; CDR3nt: TGTGCCAGCTCATTTGACAGCAACACTGAAGCTTTCTTT
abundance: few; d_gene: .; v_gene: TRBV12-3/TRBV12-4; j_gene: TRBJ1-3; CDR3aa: CASRGRDRLGNTIYF; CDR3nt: TGTGCCAGCAGGGGCCGGGACCGCCTCGGAAACACCATATATTTT
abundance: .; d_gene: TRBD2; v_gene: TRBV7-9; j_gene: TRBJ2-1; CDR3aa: CASSFGGGSNEQFF; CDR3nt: TGTGCCAGCAGCTTTGGGGGAGGGTCAAATGAGCAGTTCTTC
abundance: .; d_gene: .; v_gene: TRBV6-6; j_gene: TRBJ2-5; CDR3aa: CASSRDLETQYF; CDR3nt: TGTGCCAGCAGTCGGGACTTAGAGACCCAGTACTTC
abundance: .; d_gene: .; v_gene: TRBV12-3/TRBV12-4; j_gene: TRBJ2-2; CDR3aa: CASSFAGITGELFF; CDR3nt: TGTGCCAGCAGTTTCGCGGGGATCACCGGGGAGCTGTTTTTT
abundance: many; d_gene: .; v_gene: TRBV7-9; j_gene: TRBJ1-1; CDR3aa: CASSLYTYHTEAFF; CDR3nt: TGTGCCAGCAGCTTATATACGTACCACACTGAAGCTTTCTTT
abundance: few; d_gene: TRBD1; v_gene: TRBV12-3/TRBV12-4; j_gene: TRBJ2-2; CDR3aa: CASSFLITGGKGTGELFF; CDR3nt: TGTGCCAGCAGTTTCCTGATTACAGGGGGCAAGGGCACCGGGGAGCTGTTTTTT
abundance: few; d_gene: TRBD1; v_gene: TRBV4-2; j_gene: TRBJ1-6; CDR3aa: CASSQEGTGTGGSPLHF; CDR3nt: TGTGCCAGCAGCCAAGAGGGTACCGGGACAGGGGGCTCACCCCTCCACTTT
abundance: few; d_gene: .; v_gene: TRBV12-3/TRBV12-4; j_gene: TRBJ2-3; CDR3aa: CASRSSARPDTQYF; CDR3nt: TGTGCCAGCAGGTCCTCTGCGCGCCCAGATACGCAGTATTTT
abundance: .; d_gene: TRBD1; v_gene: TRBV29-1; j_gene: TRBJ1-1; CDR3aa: CSDGGTGGGRNTEAFF; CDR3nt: TGCAGCGACGGGGGGACAGGGGGAGGGCGGAACACTGAAGCTTTCTTT
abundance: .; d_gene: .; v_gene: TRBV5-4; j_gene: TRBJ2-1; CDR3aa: CASSPWRYNEQFF; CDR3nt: TGTGCCAGCAGCCCCTGGCGGTACAATGAGCAGTTCTTC
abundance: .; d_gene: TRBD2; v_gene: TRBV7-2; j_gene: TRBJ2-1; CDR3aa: CASSPREGPLHEQLF; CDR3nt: TGTGCCAGCAGCCCCCGGGAGGGGCCCCTCCATGAGCAGCTCTTC
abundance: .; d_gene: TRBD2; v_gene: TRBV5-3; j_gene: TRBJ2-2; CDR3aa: CASSRSGITAGELFF; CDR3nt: TGTGCCAGCAGCCGGAGCGGGATCACGGCCGGGGAGCTGTTTTTT
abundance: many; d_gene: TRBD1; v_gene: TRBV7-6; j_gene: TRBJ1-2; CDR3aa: CASSPGTVAGLLGGYTF; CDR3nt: TGTGCCAGCAGCCCAGGGACAGTTGCGGGCCTGTTGGGAGGCTACACCTTC
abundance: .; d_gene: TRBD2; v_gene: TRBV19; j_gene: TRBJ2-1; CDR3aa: CASPLFLGLAAYNEQFF; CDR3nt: TGTGCCAGTCCCTTATTTCTGGGACTAGCGGCCTACAATGAGCAGTTCTTC
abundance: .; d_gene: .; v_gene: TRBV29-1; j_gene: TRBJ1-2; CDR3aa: CSVSLMDKPTNYGYTF; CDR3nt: TGCAGCGTTAGCCTTATGGACAAACCAACCAACTATGGCTACACCTTC
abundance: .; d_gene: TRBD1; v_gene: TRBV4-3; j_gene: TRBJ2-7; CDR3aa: CASSQQPGQGYEQYF; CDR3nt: TGCGCCAGCAGCCAGCAACCGGGACAGGGCTACGAGCAGTACTTC
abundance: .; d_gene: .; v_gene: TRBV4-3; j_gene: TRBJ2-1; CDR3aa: CASSQDLRNQNEQFF; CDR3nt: TGCGCCAGCAGCCAAGATTTAAGAAACCAGAATGAGCAGTTCTTC
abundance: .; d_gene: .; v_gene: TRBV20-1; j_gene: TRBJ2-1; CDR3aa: CSARVPGVYEQFF; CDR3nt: TGCAGTGCTAGAGTCCCGGGAGTGTATGAGCAGTTCTTC
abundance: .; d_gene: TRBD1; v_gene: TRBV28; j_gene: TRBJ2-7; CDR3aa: CASIPPGQGAPLYEQYF; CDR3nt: TGTGCCAGCATCCCTCCGGGACAGGGGGCCCCCCTCTACGAGCAGTACTTC
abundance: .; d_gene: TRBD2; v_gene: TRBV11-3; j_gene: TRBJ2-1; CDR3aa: CASSPLGTSGMDEQFF; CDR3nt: TGTGCCAGCAGCCCCTTGGGGACTAGCGGGATGGATGAGCAGTTCTTC
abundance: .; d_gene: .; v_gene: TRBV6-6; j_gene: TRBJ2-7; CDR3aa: CASSYLAPGEQYF; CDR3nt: TGTGCCAGCAGTTATCTAGCCCCGGGGGAGCAGTACTTC
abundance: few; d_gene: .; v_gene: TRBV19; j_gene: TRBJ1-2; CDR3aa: CASSIAEIVAGGKGYGYTF; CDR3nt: TGTGCCAGTAGTATAGCTGAAATCGTCGCAGGAGGAAAAGGCTATGGCTACACCTTC
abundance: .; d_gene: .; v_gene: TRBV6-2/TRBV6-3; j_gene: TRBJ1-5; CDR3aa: CASSYSGPQPQHF; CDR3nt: TGTGCCAGCAGTTACTCGGGTCCTCAGCCCCAGCATTTT
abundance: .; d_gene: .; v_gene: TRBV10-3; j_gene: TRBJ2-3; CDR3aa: CAISQEDTQYF; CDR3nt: TGTGCCATCAGTCAAGAGGATACGCAGTATTTT
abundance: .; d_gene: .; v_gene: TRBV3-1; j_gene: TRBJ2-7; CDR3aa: CASSQGPTGIHEQYF; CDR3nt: TGTGCCAGCAGCCAAGGCCCCACTGGGATCCACGAGCAGTACTTC
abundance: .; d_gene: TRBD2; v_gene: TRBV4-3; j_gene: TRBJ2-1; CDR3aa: CASSQGLAGTIYNEQFF; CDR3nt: TGCGCCAGCAGCCAGGGACTAGCGGGAACCATCTACAATGAGCAGTTCTTC
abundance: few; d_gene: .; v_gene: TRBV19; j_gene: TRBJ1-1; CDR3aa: CASSWWNTEAFF; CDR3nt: TGTGCCAGTAGTTGGTGGAACACTGAAGCTTTCTTT
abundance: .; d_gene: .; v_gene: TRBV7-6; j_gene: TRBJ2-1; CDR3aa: CASSLELRSGQSYNEQFF; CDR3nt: TGTGCCAGCAGCTTAGAATTACGGAGTGGACAGTCTTACAATGAGCAGTTCTTC
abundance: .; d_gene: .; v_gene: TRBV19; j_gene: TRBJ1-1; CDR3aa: CASSIQGIDTEAFF; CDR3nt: TGTGCCAGTAGTATCCAGGGCATCGACACTGAAGCTTTCTTT
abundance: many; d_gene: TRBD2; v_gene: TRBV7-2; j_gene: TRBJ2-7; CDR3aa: CASSLVLGGRSYEQYF; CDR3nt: TGTGCCAGCAGCTTAGTACTGGGCGGGAGGTCCTACGAGCAGTACTTC
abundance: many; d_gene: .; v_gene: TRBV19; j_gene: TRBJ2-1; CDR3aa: CASSTWGSYNEQFF; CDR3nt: TGTGCCAGTAGTACATGGGGCTCCTACAATGAGCAGTTCTTC
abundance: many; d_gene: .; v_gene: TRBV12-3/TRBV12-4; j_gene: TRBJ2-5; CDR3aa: CASSRGGGSETQYF; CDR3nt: TGTGCCAGCAGTCGAGGGGGTGGGTCGGAGACCCAGTACTTC
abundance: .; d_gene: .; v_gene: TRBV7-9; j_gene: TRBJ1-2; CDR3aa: CASSVRLTSGHYGYTF; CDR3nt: TGTGCCAGCAGCGTTCGACTAACTTCAGGGCACTATGGCTACACCTTC
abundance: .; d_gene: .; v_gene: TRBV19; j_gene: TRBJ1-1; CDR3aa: CASSIGEPRTEAFF; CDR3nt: TGTGCCAGTAGTATCGGAGAGCCGCGGACTGAAGCTTTCTTT
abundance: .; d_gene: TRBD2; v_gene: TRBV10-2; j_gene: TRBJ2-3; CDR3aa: CASSGSGRGTDTQYF; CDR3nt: TGCGCCAGCAGTGGGAGCGGGAGGGGCACAGATACGCAGTATTTT
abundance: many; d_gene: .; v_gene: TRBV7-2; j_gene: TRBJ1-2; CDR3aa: CASSLLGNYGYTF; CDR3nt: TGTGCCAGCAGCTTATTGGGGAACTATGGCTACACCTTC
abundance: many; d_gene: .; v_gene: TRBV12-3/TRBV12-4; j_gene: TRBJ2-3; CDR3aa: CASTDGRASTDTQYF; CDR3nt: TGTGCCAGCACGGACGGACGGGCTAGCACAGATACGCAGTATTTT
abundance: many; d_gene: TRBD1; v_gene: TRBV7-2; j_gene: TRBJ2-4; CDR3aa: CASSLGPGQGPEGNIQYF; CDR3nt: TGTGCCAGCAGCTTAGGCCCGGGACAGGGGCCGGAGGGGAACATTCAGTACTTC
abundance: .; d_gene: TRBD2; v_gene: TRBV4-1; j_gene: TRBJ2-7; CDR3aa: CASSHEGRLAGGYEQYF; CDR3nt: TGCGCCAGCAGCCACGAGGGGCGGCTAGCGGGAGGGTACGAGCAGTACTTC
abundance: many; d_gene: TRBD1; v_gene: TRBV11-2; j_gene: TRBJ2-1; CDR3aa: CASSPRGQEGDEQFF; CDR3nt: TGTGCCAGCAGCCCCCGGGGACAGGAAGGGGATGAGCAGTTCTTC
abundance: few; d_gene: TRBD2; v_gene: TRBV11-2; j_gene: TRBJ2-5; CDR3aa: CASSLAGTSWETQYF; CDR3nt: TGTGCCAGCAGCTTAGCGGGGACTAGCTGGGAGACCCAGTACTTC